This T cell receptor (beta chain) originates from a study of T-cell reconstitution after alpha-beta-depleted transplantation in children. Notes on the study in general: Several hundred expanded graft clones reportedly gave rise to the alpha-beta T cells present about two months after transplant. Most T-cell counts and diversity one year after the transplant came from T cells that were newly produced.

V was shortened by 6 bases and J by 7 bases, with 13 bases between the two germline ends. Germline values: CDR1 DFQATT, CDR2 SNEGSKA (reference sequence). There are 13 residues in the CDR3. As for this clonotype: Its cognate antigen is unknown.

The TCRbeta library incorporated unique molecular identifiers. TCRdb itself ran the PCR reads through MiXCR, one entry per CDR3 protein. The repertoire consists of roughly 420,000 distinct CDR3 sequences, with around 15% occurring once and the leading ten covering roughly 29%. This chain uses TRBV20-1 with TRBJ1-6; D may be TRBD1 (5 bases). The receptor's source is a boy in the first two years of life who had a stem cell transplant for Wiskott-Aldrich syndrome, so the T cells may come from the graft donor. This specimen consisted of PBMCs, mostly from graft donor cells, obtained 360 days after TCRalphabeta/CD19-depleted stem cell transplant. The CDR3 nucleotides read TGCAGTGCCCACCGGGACGTGAATTCACCCCTCCACTTT. This codes for CSAHRDVNSPLHF.